The sequence of this T cell receptor beta chain was determined in a study of identifying expanded T cells in peripheral blood. Germline V gives CDR1 SNHLY, CDR2 FYNNEI. The CDR3 sequence is 19 residues long. J gave up 0 bases and V 7 bases, and 17 bases lay outside the gene matches. Sequencing used immunoSEQ multiplex PCR; TCRdb keeps in-frame clones, though not all of them. The sample contains about 100,000 clones, more than 85% of which appear only once. Sequences were obtained from blood. This clonotype was sampled from a person between 18 and 75 years old in good health. V is TRBV2 and J is TRBJ1-4; 7 positions agree with TRBD1. The CDR3 is CASIPLRGLGRSTNEKLFF. CDR3 bases: TGTGCCAGCATCCCCCTAAGGGGGCTGGGCCGATCAACTAATGAAAAACTGTTTTTT. Together with reference TRBV2 and TRBJ1-4, the CDR3 gives the full variable domain: EPEVTQTPSHQVTQMGQEVILRCVPISNHLYFYWYRQILGQKVEFLVSFYNNEISEKSEIFDDQFSVERPDGSNFTLKIRSTKLEDSAMYFCASIPLRGLGRSTNEKLFFGSGTQLSVL.